A single sample is the source of the 14 T cell receptor beta chains below, sequenced in a study of blood T cell repertoires in COVID-19. The method was immunoSEQ multiplex PCR; TCRdb's version includes in-frame clones alone and lacks a portion of them. The sample lists 200,000 to 250,000 clones; about 80% were seen once. Input material: peripheral blood. The receptors derive from a woman older than 75 with acute or convalescent COVID-19.

V gene TRBV5-4 combines with J gene TRBJ1-1, with 7 bases fitting TRBD1. V gave up 0 bases and J gave up 1 base; unmatched junction bases: 6. Per the germline V gene, CDR1 is SGHNT and CDR2 is YYREEE (reference sequence). The CDR3 is made up of 16 amino acids. CDR3 in amino acids: CASSLGGQSPNTEAFF. The DNA of the CDR3 is TGTGCCAGCAGCTTGGGGGGACAGTCCCCGAACACTGAAGCTTTCTTT.

The gene calls are TRBV7-6 and TRBJ2-1; TRBD1 might be the D (6 bases). Germline loops: CDR1 SGHVS, CDR2 FNYEAQ. The length of the CDR3 is 14 residues. Trimming stripped 6 bases from V and 9 bases from J, with 18 bases between. CDR3 in amino acids: CASRPGLEGGEQFF. The CDR3 DNA reads as TGTGCCAGCAGACCAGGGCTAGAAGGGGGTGAGCAGTTCTTC.

The genes are TRBV12-5 and TRBJ2-2; 9 bases are a match to TRBD1. Germline CDR1 and CDR2: LGHNT and FRNRAP. The CDR3 is 19 residues long. The V and J ends lost 1 base and 7 bases, in that order; junction bases with no gene match: 16. In nucleotides, the CDR3 is TGTGCTAGTGGTTTGGAGCAACCCTCCGGGACAGGGAAAATCGGGGAGCTGTTTTTT. Translated, it gives CASGLEQPSGTGKIGELFF. Using reference TRBV12-5 and TRBJ2-2 for the parts outside the CDR3, the full variable domain is DARVTQTPRHKVTEMGQEVTMRCQPILGHNTVFWYRQTMMQGLELLAYFRNRAPLDDSGMPKDRFSAEMPDATLATLKIQPSEPRDSAVYFCASGLEQPSGTGKIGELFFGEGSRLTVL.

This rearrangement joins TRBV4-1 to TRBJ2-7; 7 positions agree with TRBD1. CDR1 and CDR2 (germline): MGHRA, YSYEKL. There are 14 residues in the CDR3. The junction had 11 bases not matched to a gene; V was cut back by 1 base and J by 11 bases. This CDR3 is CASSQADRDSREYF. CDR3 in DNA: TGCGCCAGCAGCCAAGCCGACCGGGACAGCCGGGAGTACTTC.

This clone occurred a few times. The chain has TRBV7-9 and TRBJ2-5; 8 bases fit TRBD1. This CDR3 spans 15 amino acids. V gave up 5 bases and J gave up 1 base; unmatched junction bases: 6. Germline CDR1 and CDR2: SEHNR and FQNEAQ (reference sequence). Here the CDR3 reads CASSPTTGVQETQYF. The CDR3 DNA reads TGTGCCAGCAGCCCAACGACAGGGGTCCAAGAGACCCAGTACTTC.

The J gene is TRBJ1-5, the V gene TRBV27, with 8 nucleotides matching TRBD1. This CDR3 is 16 amino acids long. Germline CDR1 is MNHEY and CDR2 is SMNVEV (reference sequence). V shed 5 bases and J 2 bases; nucleotides not matched to a gene: 8. The CDR3 DNA reads TGTGCCAGCAGTACCCACAGGGGGATCGGCAATCAGCCCCAGCATTTT. This codes for CASSTHRGIGNQPQHF.

In the case of this clone: This CDR3 is also generated by other DNA sequences in the sample. In nucleotides, the CDR3 is TGCGCCAGCAGCTTGGAGGGGGCGAACACTGAAGCTTTCTTT. As protein: CASSLEGANTEAFF. V usage is TRBV5-1 and J usage is TRBJ1-1; 7 bases are shared with TRBD1. V dropped 0 bases and J dropped 1; count of bases not matched to a gene: 0. Germline CDR1 is SGHRS and CDR2 is YFSETQ. This CDR3 comprises 14 residues.

This clone was observed many times. The chain recombines TRBV28 with TRBJ1-1; 7 bases align to TRBD1. The CDR3 totals 18 residues. Germline V gives CDR1 MDHEN, CDR2 SYDVKM. Trimming at V came to 6 bases and at J to 0 bases, leaving 16 bases not matched to a gene. DNA for the CDR3: TGTGCCAGCAGCCCGCGAAAATCGGGACAGCTTATGAACACTGAAGCTTTCTTT. Amino acid sequence: CASSPRKSGQLMNTEAFF.

This clone was seen a handful of times. The CDR3 reads CASSLGTGGNEQYF. The CDR3 DNA reads as TGTGCCAGCAGCTTGGGGACAGGGGGCAACGAGCAGTACTTC. The chain joins TRBV7-2 to TRBJ2-7, with TRBD1 identical over 12 bases. Germline loops: CDR1 SGHTA, CDR2 FQGNSA. Trimming cost V 3 bases and J 5 bases; bases outside gene matches: 2. This CDR3 has 14 residues.

This sequence joins TRBV2 and TRBJ1-1; tentatively, D is TRBD1 (6 bases). The V gene lost 11 bases and the J gene lost 0 bases, with 13 bases spanning the gap. CDR1 is SNHLY, CDR2 FYNNEI, per germline. The CDR3 contains 13 residues. CDR3 sequence reads: CAGNRDMNTEAFF. In DNA form, the CDR3 reads TGTGCCGGTAACAGGGACATGAACACTGAAGCTTTCTTT.

The chain joins TRBV9 to TRBJ2-3; no reliable D call. The germline CDR1 and CDR2 sequences are SGDLS and YYNGEE. Trimming removed 0 bases from V and 1 base from J, with 6 bases in between. This CDR3 spans 14 amino acids. This CDR3 is CASSVGLGTDTQYF. The CDR3 DNA reads as TGTGCCAGCAGCGTAGGTCTAGGCACAGATACGCAGTATTTT.

There are a few counts of this clone. J is TRBJ1-4 and V is TRBV5-5, with D possibly TRBD1 on 5 matching bases. Trimming cost V 4 bases and J 2 bases, with 15 bases left between them. The CDR3 sequence is 16 residues long. The germline V gene has CDR1 SGHKS and CDR2 YYEKEE (reference sequence). CDR3 amino acids: CASSGGGSTTNEKLFF. DNA of the CDR3: TGTGCCAGCAGCGGTGGGGGGAGTACGACTAATGAAAAACTGTTTTTT. The variable domain in full, with the rest retrieved from reference TRBV5-5 and TRBJ1-4, is DAGVTQSPTHLIKTRGQQVTLRCSPISGHKSVSWYQQVLGQGPQFIFQYYEKEERGRGNFPDRFSARQFPNYSSELNVNALLLGDSALYLCASSGGGSTTNEKLFFGSGTQLSVL.

This clone was seen a handful of times. This rearrangement joins TRBV6-2 or TRBV6-3 to TRBJ2-2; 14 bases fit TRBD2. CDR1 is MNHEY and CDR2 is SVGEGT in the germline V gene. The CDR3 is 17 amino acids. V lost 5 bases, J lost 2 bases, and 4 bases stayed unmatched. CDR3: CASSQTSGRANTGELFF. CDR3 coding DNA: TGTGCCAGCAGTCAGACTAGCGGGAGGGCCAACACCGGGGAGCTGTTTTTT.

The V and J genes are TRBV9 and TRBJ2-3; tentative D call: TRBD1 (6 bases). This CDR3 is built from 15 residues. Germline V gives CDR1 SGDLS, CDR2 YYNGEE. Trimming shortened V by 0 bases and J by 5 bases, and 13 bases separated the two germline ends. The chain's CDR3 is CASSVVGQGIDTQYF. The CDR3 DNA reads as TGTGCCAGCAGCGTAGTAGGGCAGGGGATAGATACGCAGTATTTT.